The 21 T cell receptor beta chains below come from one sample, sequenced in a study of blood T cell repertoires in COVID-19. The data were produced by immunoSEQ multiplex PCR, yet TCRdb's version contains in-frame clones alone and is incomplete. The table lists some 220,000 clones, 84% of them singletons. The sequenced material came from peripheral blood. The receptors derive from a man aged 50 to 59 with active or convalescent COVID-19.

The chain has TRBV3-1 (or the pseudogene TRBV3-2) and TRBJ2-7, with a possible D match to TRBD1 (5 bases). Trimming shortened V by 8 bases and J by 5 bases, and 16 bases separated the two germline ends. Germline V gene data show CDR1 as LGHDT and CDR2 as YNNKEL (reference sequence). This CDR3 region has 13 residues. The CDR3 spells CASPDVQGDEQYV. DNA of the CDR3: TGTGCCAGCCCGGACGTCCAAGGGGACGAGCAGTACGTC.

Remarks on this clone: An end of the junction does not agree with germline; a read error may underlie this. J is TRBJ2-4 and V is TRBV7-7, with D possibly matching TRBD1 (6 bases). The CDR3 spans 19 residues. Germline V gives CDR1 SSHAT, CDR2 FNYEAQ (reference sequence). The CDR3 DNA sequence: TGTGCTAGCAGCTTCAAGACGGACAGAAAGGTACTAGCCAAAAACATTCAGTACTTC. Translation gives CASSFKTDRKVLAKNIQYF.

This rearrangement joins TRBV27 to TRBJ2-4; no clear D gene. The V and J ends lost 2 bases and 8 bases respectively, with 13 bases between them. This CDR3 spans 14 amino acids. The V gene's germline CDR1 is MNHEY and CDR2 SMNVEV (reference sequence). CDR3 sequence: CASSLSMGIDIQYF. The CDR3 DNA is TGTGCCAGCAGTTTAAGTATGGGCATCGACATTCAGTACTTC.

The chain carries TRBV6-2 or TRBV6-3 and TRBJ2-7; weak D call: TRBD2 (6 bases). V was clipped by 4 bases and J by 0 bases, with 13 bases between them. CDR3 size: 15 residues. CDR1 and CDR2 from the germline V gene are MNHEY and SVGEGT. The DNA of the CDR3 is TGTGCCAGCAGTTCCCTAGGGAGGCCCTCCTACGAGCAGTACGTC. Residues: CASSSLGRPSYEQYV.

The chain has TRBV7-2 and TRBJ1-2; no firm D call. The germline V and J ends were trimmed by 1 base and 5 bases, with 8 bases remaining between them. The CDR3 sequence is 13 residues long. CDR1 SGHTA and CDR2 FQGNSA come from the germline V gene. The CDR3 region has the DNA TGTGCCAGCAGCTTAGAGGCAGGTTATGGCTACACCTTC. Protein product: CASSLEAGYGYTF.

The rearrangement joins TRBV12-3 or TRBV12-4 to TRBJ1-1, with 9 positions matching TRBD1. The J segment lost 9 bases and the V segment lost 5 bases, leaving 7 bases of the junction unmatched. CDR3 length: 13 residues. Here the CDR3 DNA reads TGTGCCAGCAGTCTAACAGGGGGCGGAAAAGCTTTCTTT. It encodes CASSLTGGGKAFF.

The chain employs TRBV5-1 and TRBJ2-3; tentative D call: TRBD1 (5 bases). Germline CDR1 is SGHRS and CDR2 is YFSETQ. This CDR3 contains 14 residues. The V end lost 0 bases, the J end lost 2 bases, and 7 bases lay between the germline ends. The CDR3 region has the DNA TGCGCCAGCAGCTTGGGACAGAACACAGATACGCAGTATTTT. Its translation is CASSLGQNTDTQYF.

The chain links TRBV10-1 to TRBJ1-6, with a possible D match to TRBD1 (5 bases). V was shortened by 5 bases and J by 1 base, with 18 bases between the two germline ends. This CDR3 comprises 18 residues. The germline CDR1 and CDR2 sequences are WNHNN and SYGVQD (reference sequence). CDR3 region: CASSPGGGVESYNSPLHF. CDR3 in DNA: TGCGCCAGCAGTCCGGGTGGAGGGGTGGAGTCCTATAATTCACCCCTCCACTTT.

The CDR3 DNA sequence: TGCGCCAGCAGCCAAGAGGGGACAGACGCCCTAGGCCTTGTTGAAGCTTTCTTT. Amino acid sequence: CASSQEGTDALGLVEAFF. The genes are TRBV4-1 and TRBJ1-1, with TRBD1 matching over 7 bases. The V and J ends lost 0 bases and 7 bases, in that order; junction bases with no gene match: 17. The CDR3 contains 18 residues. The germline V gene has CDR1 MGHRA and CDR2 YSYEKL.

V gene TRBV13 combines with J gene TRBJ2-7, with 9 bases aligning to TRBD1. The CDR3 runs 14 residues. Germline V lookup: CDR1 PRHDT, CDR2 FYEKMQ (reference sequence). The V and J ends lost 0 bases and 7 bases, in that order; junction bases with no gene match: 4. The CDR3 spells CASSLGQGASEQYF. The CDR3 nucleotides are TGTGCCAGCAGCTTAGGACAGGGGGCGAGTGAGCAGTACTTC. Supplemented by reference TRBV13 and TRBJ2-7, the full variable domain reads AAGVIQSPRHLIKEKRETATLKCYPIPRHDTVYWYQQGPGQDPQFLISFYEKMQSDKGSIPDRFSAQQFSDYHSELNMSSLELGDSALYFCASSLGQGASEQYFGPGTRLTVT.

The chain has TRBV6-6 and TRBJ2-5, with TRBD2 as a possible D gene (5 bases). V dropped 5 bases and J dropped 7 bases, with 20 bases sitting between them. The CDR3 contains 15 residues. Germline V gene lookup returns CDR1 MNHNY and CDR2 SVGAGI (reference sequence). CDR3 sequence: CASSKSGTRERTQYF. Written as DNA, the CDR3 is TGTGCCAGCAGTAAATCCGGCACCCGGGAACGGACCCAGTACTTC.

This chain links TRBV4-1 with TRBJ1-4; 8 bases agree with TRBD1. Germline V gene sequence: CDR1 MGHRA, CDR2 YSYEKL. The CDR3 is made up of 14 amino acids. V was pared by 5 bases and J by 8 bases, with 7 bases of the junction left unmatched. The CDR3 here is CASSDRGGYEKLFF. The CDR3 coding sequence is TGCGCCAGCAGCGACAGGGGAGGGTACGAAAAACTGTTTTTT.

In this sample, this clone turned up once. The J gene is TRBJ2-1, the V gene TRBV9, with 9 nucleotides matching TRBD1. V lost 6 bases, J lost 7 bases, and 2 bases stayed unmatched. The CDR3 covers 12 residues. Germline V gene sequence: CDR1 SGDLS, CDR2 YYNGEE. In nucleotides, the CDR3 is TGTGCCAGCAAAGGGACAGGGAATGAGCAGTTCTTC. Translated: CASKGTGNEQFF.

This rearrangement joins TRBV9 to TRBJ2-3, with D possibly matching TRBD1 (5 bases). CDR1 is SGDLS and CDR2 is YYNGEE in the germline V gene. The V and J ends lost 2 bases and 4 bases respectively, with 17 bases between them. The CDR3 has 16 amino acids. For the CDR3, the DNA is TGTGCCAGCAGCGTCTTAGGCCTGGGGCTAGCAGATACGCAGTATTTT. Protein: CASSVLGLGLADTQYF.

This sequence joins TRBV11-2 and TRBJ1-3; D possibly corresponds to TRBD1 (6 bases). This CDR3 contains 12 residues. CDR1 and CDR2 (germline): SGHAT, FQNNGV. Trimming shortened V by 2 bases and J by 8 bases, and 7 bases separated the two germline ends. CDR3 residues: CASSLKGDTIYF. CDR3 bases: TGTGCCAGCAGCTTAAAGGGGGACACCATATATTTT. The full variable domain, completed using reference TRBV11-2 and TRBJ1-3, is EAGVAQSPRYKIIEKRQSVAFWCNPISGHATLYWYQQILGQGPKLLIQFQNNGVVDDSQLPKDRFSAERLKGVDSTLKIQPAKLEDSAVYLCASSLKGDTIYFGEGSWLTVV.

The chain joins TRBV6-5 to TRBJ1-1; possibly TRBD1 for D (6 bases). CDR1 and CDR2 from the germline V gene are MNHEY and SVGAGI. This CDR3 contains 15 residues. V lost 3 bases, J lost 1 base, and 12 bases lay in between. CDR3 bases: TGTGCCAGCAGTTATACGGGACACACGAACACTGAAGCTTTCTTT. This gives the protein CASSYTGHTNTEAFF.

The V call is TRBV27, the J call TRBJ1-2; 10 bases are a match to TRBD1. Per the germline V gene, CDR1 is MNHEY and CDR2 is SMNVEV (reference sequence). This CDR3 region has 18 residues. J lost 2 bases, V lost 3 bases, and 12 bases had no gene match. Written as DNA, the CDR3 is TGTGCCAGCAGTTTTACGGGACTCGGGACAGGGGTAAACTATGGCTACACCTTC. Translated: CASSFTGLGTGVNYGYTF.

This chain connects TRBV20-1 to TRBJ2-7, with 7 bases aligning to TRBD1. The V segment lost 3 bases and the J segment 5 bases; nucleotides outside the gene matches: 10. The CDR3 contains 14 residues. Germline CDR1 DFQATT, CDR2 SNEGSKA (reference sequence). The CDR3 spells CSASYPHRGNEQYF. The CDR3 nucleotides read TGCAGTGCTAGTTATCCCCACAGGGGCAACGAGCAGTACTTC.

The chain employs TRBV29-1 and TRBJ1-2, with 10 bases fitting TRBD1. Germline assignment: CDR1 SQVTM and CDR2 ANQGSEA. There are 12 residues in the CDR3. Trimming at V came to 6 bases and at J to 6 bases, leaving 4 bases not matched to a gene. CDR3 coding DNA: TGCAGCGTAACCGGACAGGGGGATGGCTACACCTTC. Translating gives CSVTGQGDGYTF.

This sequence joins TRBV19 and TRBJ2-7; maybe TRBD1 (6 bases). The CDR3 length is 15 residues. Germline assignment: CDR1 LNHDA and CDR2 SQIVND (reference sequence). V was trimmed by 3 bases and J by 2 bases, leaving 14 bases between them. The DNA for the CDR3 is TGTGCCAGTAGTATTTTGGCAGGGGATACCTACGAGCAGTACTTC. It translates to CASSILAGDTYEQYF.

This rearrangement joins TRBV3-1 (or the pseudogene TRBV3-2) to TRBJ2-5, with TRBD2 matching over 7 bases. The CDR3 has 13 amino acids. V lost 4 bases and J lost 3; bases outside the gene matches: 2. Germline V gives CDR1 LGHDT, CDR2 YNNKEL (reference sequence). Written as DNA, the CDR3 is TGTGCCAGCAGCCTGCTAGCGGAAGAGACCCAGTACTTC. Amino acid sequence: CASSLLAEETQYF.